This is a list of T cell receptor beta chains from one sample in a study of PD-1 blockade in classical Hodgkin lymphoma. The data were produced by immunoSEQ multiplex PCR, yet TCRdb's version contains in-frame clones alone and is incomplete. The sample lists 100,000 or so clones, roughly 89% occurring once. This sample comprised peripheral blood mononuclear cells (PBMCs), obtained before the second cycle of nivolumab. Source of these receptors: a human donor with classical Hodgkin lymphoma. The CDR3 runs from the conserved cysteine through the conserved F or W. A D gene is named only where the DNA matches it firmly. Clone size is stated in some rows and not others, as once, few, many or a class when expanded.

J | V | size | D | CDR3 | DNA
TRBJ2-1 | TRBV12-5 | once | . | CASGLVALGTYNEQFF | TGTGCTAGTGGTTTGGTAGCACTAGGAACATACAATGAGCAGTTCTTC
TRBJ1-1 | TRBV7-9 | . | . | CASSPRGAPGIDEAFF | TGTGCCAGCAGCCCCAGGGGCGCTCCTGGGATCGATGAAGCTTTCTTT
TRBJ2-1 | TRBV9 | . | TRBD2 | CASSVPRIVGGASYNEQFF | TGTGCCAGCAGCGTGCCGAGGATAGTCGGGGGGGCCTCCTACAATGAGCAGTTCTTC
TRBJ2-5 | TRBV5-8 | . | TRBD1 | CASSSQGARVKETQYF | TGTGCCAGCAGCTCGCAGGGGGCGCGGGTCAAGGAGACCCAGTACTTC
TRBJ1-2 | TRBV6-5 | . | TRBD1 | CASSRGQGFGYTF | TGTGCCAGCAGCAGGGGACAGGGGTTTGGCTACACCTTC
TRBJ1-1 | TRBV14 | . | . | CASSQEERGTEAFF | TGTGCCAGCAGCCAAGAGGAACGGGGCACTGAAGCTTTCTTT
TRBJ2-1 | TRBV10-3 | . | TRBD2 | CAIRPGLAGEEQFF | TGTGCCATCAGACCGGGACTAGCGGGGGAGGAGCAGTTCTTC
TRBJ1-2 | TRBV9 | few | TRBD1 | CASSAGTAYGYTF | TGTGCCAGCAGCGCCGGGACAGCCTATGGCTACACCTTC
TRBJ2-7 | TRBV14 | . | . | CASSQGGIIYEQYF | TGTGCCAGCAGCCAAGGAGGCATAATCTACGAGCAGTACTTC
TRBJ1-4 | TRBV7-2 | . | . | CASSFSEKLFF | TGTGCCAGCAGCTTCAGCGAAAAACTGTTTTTT
TRBJ1-2 | TRBV18 | . | TRBD1 | CASSHRGQTNYGYTF | TGTGCCAGCTCGCACAGGGGGCAAACTAACTATGGCTACACCTTC
TRBJ1-5 | TRBV7-6 | few | . | CASSLGGDQPQHF | TGTGCCAGCAGCTTAGGGGGGGATCAGCCCCAGCATTTT
TRBJ1-2 | TRBV2 | . | TRBD1 | CASSRDRGYNYGYTF | TGTGCCAGCAGTCGGGACAGGGGGTATAACTATGGCTACACCTTC
TRBJ2-5 | TRBV10-3 | once | TRBD2 | CARLREGETQYF | TGTGCCAGACTCAGGGAGGGCGAGACCCAGTACTTC
TRBJ2-2 | TRBV7-9 | . | TRBD1 | CAVPGPGDRDTGELFF | TGTGCCGTACCGGGTCCCGGGGACAGAGACACCGGGGAGCTGTTTTTT
TRBJ1-3 | TRBV20-1 | . | . | CSAAYGNTIYF | TGCAGTGCAGCCTACGGAAACACCATATATTTT
TRBJ2-3 | TRBV7-9 | . | TRBD1 | CASSPITGDLDTQYF | TGTGCCAGCAGCCCAATTACAGGGGATTTAGATACGCAGTATTTT
TRBJ1-4 | TRBV4-2 | . | TRBD1 | CASSQADRGNEKLFF | TGTGCCAGCAGCCAAGCGGACAGGGGGAATGAAAAACTGTTTTTT
TRBJ1-4 | TRBV9 | . | TRBD1 | CASSVGGTGAFQATNEKLFF | TGTGCCAGCAGCGTTGGGGGCACAGGGGCGTTTCAAGCAACTAATGAAAAACTGTTTTTT
TRBJ2-7 | TRBV6-1 | . | TRBD2 | CASSEGLAGGKYEQYF | TGTGCCAGCAGTGAAGGGCTAGCGGGGGGGAAGTACGAGCAGTACTTC
TRBJ1-4 | TRBV4-2 | . | TRBD1 | CASSQEFQGAYEKLFF | TGTGCCAGCAGCCAAGAGTTCCAGGGGGCATATGAAAAACTGTTTTTT
TRBJ2-1 | TRBV4-1 | few | . | CASSQSPLRDHNEQFF | TGCGCCAGCAGCCAATCGCCATTGCGGGACCACAATGAGCAGTTCTTC
TRBJ2-3 | TRBV18 | . | TRBD2 | CASSPSGRGTPDTQYF | TGTGCCAGCTCACCATCGGGGCGGGGGACCCCAGATACGCAGTATTTT
TRBJ1-5 | TRBV28 | . | . | CASSLPQGFGNQPQHF | TGTGCCAGCAGTTTACCGCAGGGCTTTGGCAATCAGCCCCAGCATTTT
TRBJ1-1 | TRBV7-9 | . | . | CASSLGGGTEAFF | TGTGCCAGCAGCTTAGGGGGAGGGACTGAAGCTTTCTTT
TRBJ1-1 | TRBV7-9 | . | TRBD1 | CASSTGQMLEAFF | TGTGCCAGCAGCACGGGACAGATGCTTGAAGCTTTCTTT
TRBJ2-1 | TRBV5-6 | . | TRBD2 | CASSAGTSPYNEQFF | TGTGCCAGCAGCGCCGGGACTAGCCCATACAATGAGCAGTTCTTC
TRBJ1-1 | TRBV19 | medium-sized | . | CASRPILGGGTEAFF | TGTGCCAGTAGACCAATCTTGGGTGGTGGGACTGAAGCTTTCTTT
TRBJ2-3 | TRBV2 | . | TRBD2 | CASNPGAGGRDTQYF | TGTGCCAGCAATCCTGGAGCGGGGGGGCGGGATACGCAGTATTTT